This paragraph reports one T cell receptor (beta chain). Germline CDR1 is SGHTA and CDR2 is FQGNSA. There are 15 residues in the CDR3. The trim removed 1 base at V and 2 bases at J, leaving 5 bases unmatched. TCRdb's table, derived via immunoSEQ multiplex PCR, lists solely in-frame clones and lacks some. The sample lists roughly 25,000 clones; approximately 96% were seen once. The data are from a study of preoperative IRX-2 immunotherapy in early breast cancer. Described treatment: preoperative locoregional IRX-2 cytokine immunotherapy. Samples came from a phase Ib trial of preoperative locoregional IRX-2 cytokine immunotherapy.

The clonotype originates from a human donor with breast cancer. The starting material was tumor tissue, obtained after IRX-2 immunotherapy. The chain is built from TRBV7-2 and TRBJ2-7, with TRBD2 identical over 7 bases. The CDR3 protein is CASSLELAVTYEQYF. The CDR3 DNA reads TGTGCCAGCAGCTTAGAGCTAGCGGTAACCTACGAGCAGTACTTC. Supplemented by reference TRBV7-2 and TRBJ2-7, the full variable domain reads GAGVSQSPSNKVTEKGKDVELRCDPISGHTALYWYRQSLGQGLEFLIYFQGNSAPDKSGLPSDRFSAERTGGSVSTLTIQRTQQEDSAVYLCASSLELAVTYEQYFGPGTRLTVT.